This is a list of T cell receptor beta chains from one sample in a study of spatial heterogeneity in lung cancer. TCRdb independently ran MiXCR on the 5' RACE reads; one entry per CDR3 protein. Of roughly 100,000 distinct CDR3 sequences listed, 7% to 9% are singletons. Sequencing used PBMCs, obtained at surgery. These receptor sequences come from a male donor with early-stage non-small cell lung cancer. CDR3s include the opening cysteine and the closing phenylalanine or tryptophan. The D gene is left open where the match is weak. Clone size is stated in some rows and not others, as once, few, many or a class when expanded.

many,TRBJ1-2,TRBV28,NA,CASSTADGYTF,TGTGCCAGCAGTACAGCAGATGGCTACACCTTC
many,TRBJ2-1,TRBV7-2,NA,CASSPAPGMEQFF,TGTGCCAGCAGCCCTGCCCCGGGTATGGAGCAGTTCTTC
many,TRBJ1-2,TRBV29-1,NA,CSVGPRRAAYGYTF,TGCAGCGTGGGGCCCCGCCGGGCCGCCTATGGCTACACCTTC
many,TRBJ2-7,TRBV11-2,NA,CASSLGEEQYF,TGTGCCAGCAGCTTAGGGGAGGAGCAGTACTTC
NA,TRBJ1-4,TRBV5-1,NA,CASSFGGPGEKLFF,TGCGCCAGCAGTTTTGGTGGTCCTGGGGAAAAACTGTTTTTT
NA,TRBJ1-2,TRBV28,TRBD1,CASSPTGGGYGYTF,TGTGCCAGCAGTCCAACAGGGGGAGGCTATGGCTACACCTTC
few,TRBJ2-2,TRBV30,NA,CAWSVRGPVGELFF,TGTGCCTGGAGTGTACGAGGGCCTGTCGGGGAGCTGTTTTTT
few,TRBJ1-4,TRBV5-1,TRBD1,CASSTGTGEKLFF,TGCGCCAGCAGCACCGGGACAGGGGAGAAACTGTTTTTT
few,TRBJ2-7,TRBV5-1,TRBD1,CASSIKTGGAGEQYF,TGCGCCAGCAGCATCAAGACAGGGGGCGCGGGCGAGCAGTACTTC
many,TRBJ2-1,TRBV29-1,TRBD2,CSVEDGGGSSYNEQFF,TGCAGCGTTGAAGACGGGGGGGGTAGCTCCTACAATGAGCAGTTCTTC
few,TRBJ1-5,TRBV19,TRBD1,CASTLGQGVNQPQHF,TGTGCCAGTACCTTGGGGCAGGGGGTCAATCAGCCCCAGCATTTT
NA,TRBJ1-5,TRBV7-9,TRBD1,CASSRDRGLNQPQHF,TGTGCCAGCAGCCGGGACAGGGGTTTGAATCAGCCCCAGCATTTT
NA,TRBJ2-3,TRBV24-1,NA,CATSDYSDTQYF,TGTGCCACCAGTGATTACTCAGATACGCAGTATTTT
many,TRBJ1-1,TRBV18,NA,CASSPRNPPAFF,TGTGCCAGCTCACCACGGAACCCCCCAGCTTTCTTT
many,TRBJ2-1,TRBV29-1,TRBD1,CSVFSGTDNEQFF,TGCAGCGTTTTCTCCGGGACAGACAATGAGCAGTTCTTC
few,TRBJ2-3,TRBV28,TRBD2,CASRYIAGETDTQYF,TGTGCCAGCAGGTACATAGCGGGAGAAACAGATACGCAGTATTTT
many,TRBJ2-4,TRBV10-3,TRBD1,CAIRGTAKNIQYF,TGTGCCATCAGGGGGACAGCTAAAAACATTCAGTACTTC
few,TRBJ1-6,TRBV25-1,NA,CASSDGRRNSPLHF,TGTGCCAGCAGTGACGGACGGAGAAATTCACCCCTCCACTTT
many,TRBJ2-2,TRBV28,NA,CASLPGGDTGELFF,TGTGCCAGCCTTCCCGGGGGAGACACCGGGGAGCTGTTTTTT
many,TRBJ1-5,TRBV19,NA,CASSISARGGQPQHF,TGTGCCAGTAGTATTTCGGCCCGAGGTGGTCAGCCCCAGCATTTT
few,TRBJ2-7,TRBV5-6,NA,CASSPGPVSYEQYF,TGTGCCAGCAGCCCCGGACCGGTCTCCTACGAGCAGTACTTC
few,TRBJ1-4,TRBV18,NA,CASSPPGLSEKLFF,TGTGCCAGCTCACCCCCAGGCCTGTCTGAAAAACTGTTTTTT
many,TRBJ2-5,TRBV29-1,NA,CSVTPIGQETQYF,TGCAGCGTAACTCCGATAGGCCAAGAGACCCAGTACTTC
NA,TRBJ2-3,TRBV7-9,TRBD1,CASSRGPGQGALADWDTQYF,TGTGCCAGCAGCCGAGGGCCGGGACAGGGGGCCCTAGCGGATTGGGATACGCAGTATTTT
many,TRBJ2-1,TRBV29-1,TRBD1,CSLQGYYNEQFF,TGCAGCCTACAGGGGTACTACAATGAGCAGTTCTTC
few,TRBJ2-2,TRBV29-1,NA,CSVGHTNTGELFF,TGCAGCGTGGGACATACGAACACCGGGGAGCTGTTTTTT
many,TRBJ1-5,TRBV11-2,NA,CASSLGAQPSNQPQHF,TGTGCCAGCAGCTTAGGAGCACAGCCTAGCAATCAGCCCCAGCATTTT
NA,TRBJ2-3,TRBV9,TRBD1,CASSVTGTDGDTQYF,TGTGCCAGCAGCGTAACCGGGACAGATGGCGATACGCAGTATTTT
many,TRBJ2-3,TRBV7-2,TRBD2,CASSLDSGSGGYTQYF,TGTGCCAGCAGCTTAGATTCTGGTAGCGGGGGCTATACGCAGTATTTT
few,TRBJ2-1,TRBV28,NA,CASSTWTASSYNEQFF,TGTGCCAGCAGTACTTGGACGGCTAGCTCCTACAATGAGCAGTTCTTC
NA,TRBJ2-1,TRBV6-1,NA,CASSEARLRFF,TGTGCCAGCAGTGAAGCTAGGCTGCGGTTCTTC
few,TRBJ2-2,TRBV4-1,TRBD2,CASSQGRTSGNTGELFF,TGCGCCAGCAGCCAAGGCCGGACTAGCGGGAACACCGGGGAGCTGTTTTTT
many,TRBJ2-1,TRBV25-1,NA,CASSVRAEQFF,TGTGCCAGCAGTGTGCGGGCTGAGCAGTTCTTC
NA,TRBJ2-5,TRBV10-2,TRBD2,CASSESPGLAGGPSSETQYF,TGCGCCAGCAGTGAGTCTCCGGGACTAGCGGGAGGGCCCTCATCGGAGACCCAGTACTTC
many,TRBJ2-1,TRBV10-3,NA,CATRASGDNEQFF,TGTGCCACTAGGGCGTCAGGGGACAATGAGCAGTTCTTC
many,TRBJ2-5,TRBV29-1,TRBD2,CSVVSLAGETQYF,TGCAGCGTTGTTAGTCTAGCGGGAGAGACCCAGTACTTC
many,TRBJ2-1,TRBV29-1,TRBD2,CSVGLASDNEQFF,TGCAGCGTTGGACTAGCGAGTGACAATGAGCAGTTCTTC
NA,TRBJ2-7,TRBV20-1,NA,CSASRGISYEQYF,TGCAGTGCTAGCAGGGGAATCTCCTACGAGCAGTACTTC
many,TRBJ1-2,TRBV19,NA,CASSISPDYGYTF,TGTGCCAGTAGTATATCGCCCGACTATGGCTACACCTTC
few,TRBJ2-3,TRBV29-1,NA,CSVKVGAGSTDTQYF,TGCAGCGTTAAGGTCGGAGCGGGTAGCACAGATACGCAGTATTTT
NA,TRBJ1-2,TRBV5-1,NA,CASSLEGEDGYTF,TGCGCCAGCAGCTTGGAGGGGGAGGATGGCTACACCTTC
few,TRBJ2-1,TRBV7-9,NA,CASSLGSGPLTYNEQFF,TGTGCCAGCAGCCTAGGGTCGGGACCGCTTACCTACAATGAGCAGTTCTTC
few,TRBJ2-5,TRBV5-1,NA,CASSLIGADQETQYF,TGCGCCAGCAGCTTGATCGGGGCAGACCAAGAGACCCAGTACTTC
few,TRBJ2-3,TRBV7-2,NA,CASSTRDSRRQYF,TGTGCCAGCAGCACGCGGGACAGCCGGAGACAGTATTTT
NA,TRBJ2-2,TRBV28,NA,CASSRLRGNTGELFF,TGTGCCAGCAGTCGACTTCGGGGGAACACCGGGGAGCTGTTTTTT
many,TRBJ2-7,TRBV3-1,NA,CASSQGGSYSYEQYF,TGTGCCAGCAGCCAAGGAGGCAGCTACTCCTACGAGCAGTACTTC
many,TRBJ2-2,TRBV2,TRBD1,CASSARGPGLFF,TGTGCCAGCAGTGCAAGGGGGCCTGGGCTGTTTTTT
many,TRBJ2-7,TRBV24-1,TRBD1,CATSDPDRPYEQYF,TGTGCCACCAGTGACCCGGACAGGCCCTACGAGCAGTACTTC
many,TRBJ2-1,TRBV5-5,NA,CASSLGQGSYNEQFF,TGTGCCAGCAGCTTGGGGCAGGGCTCCTACAATGAGCAGTTCTTC
many,TRBJ1-1,TRBV14,NA,CASSQDLGLGTEAFF,TGTGCCAGCAGCCAAGATTTGGGCTTAGGGACTGAAGCTTTCTTT
few,TRBJ2-7,TRBV29-1,NA,CSVEALSYEQYF,TGCAGCGTTGAAGCCCTTAGCTACGAGCAGTACTTC
many,TRBJ1-5,TRBV12-3/TRBV12-4,NA,CASSLGEYSNQPQHF,TGTGCCAGCAGTTTAGGAGAATATAGCAATCAGCCCCAGCATTTT
few,TRBJ1-1,TRBV7-2,NA,CASSEEPRGRAFF,TGTGCCAGCAGCGAAGAGCCCCGGGGACGGGCTTTCTTT
NA,TRBJ2-1,TRBV29-1,TRBD1,CSVVGQGVSYNEQFF,TGCAGCGTCGTGGGACAGGGGGTCTCCTACAATGAGCAGTTCTTC
many,TRBJ2-2,TRBV7-2,TRBD1,CASSFPSDRTNTGELFF,TGTGCCAGCAGCTTCCCTTCGGACAGGACGAACACCGGGGAGCTGTTTTTT